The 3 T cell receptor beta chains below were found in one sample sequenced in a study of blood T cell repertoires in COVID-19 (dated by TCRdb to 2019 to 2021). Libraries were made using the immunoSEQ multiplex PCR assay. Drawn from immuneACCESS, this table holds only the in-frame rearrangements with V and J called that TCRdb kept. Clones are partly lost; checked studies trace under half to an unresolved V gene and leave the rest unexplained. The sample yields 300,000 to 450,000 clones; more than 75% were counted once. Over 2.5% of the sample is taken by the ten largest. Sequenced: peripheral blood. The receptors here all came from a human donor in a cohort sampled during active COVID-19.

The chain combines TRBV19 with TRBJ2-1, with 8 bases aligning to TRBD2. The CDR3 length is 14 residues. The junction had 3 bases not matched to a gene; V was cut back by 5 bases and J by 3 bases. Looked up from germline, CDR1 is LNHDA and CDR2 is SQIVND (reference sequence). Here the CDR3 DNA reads TGTGCCAGTAGTCTTAGCGGGGTCTACAATGAGCAGTTCTTC. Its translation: CASSLSGVYNEQFF.

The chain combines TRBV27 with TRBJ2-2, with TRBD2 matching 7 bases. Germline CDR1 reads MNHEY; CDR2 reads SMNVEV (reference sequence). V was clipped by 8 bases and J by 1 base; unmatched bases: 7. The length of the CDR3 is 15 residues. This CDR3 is CASPHGGKNTGELFF. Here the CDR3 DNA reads TGTGCCAGCCCTCACGGGGGGAAGAACACCGGGGAGCTGTTTTTT.

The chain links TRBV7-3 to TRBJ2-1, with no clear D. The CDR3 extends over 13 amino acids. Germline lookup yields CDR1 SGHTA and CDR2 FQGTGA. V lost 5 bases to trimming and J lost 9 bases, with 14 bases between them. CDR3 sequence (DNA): TGTGCCAGCAGCAATGACATGGGTGGTGAGCAGTTCTTC. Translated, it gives CASSNDMGGEQFF.